Below are 26 T cell receptor beta chains sequenced from a single sample in a study of blood T cell repertoires in COVID-19 (TCRdb year 2020). Library preparation used the immunoSEQ multiplex PCR assay. The table comes from immuneACCESS by way of TCRdb, which keeps in-frame sequences with V and J called. Part of the clones is missing from these tables; in studies checked, under half for an unresolved V gene and the rest for unknown reasons. The sample yields 90,000 to 100,000 clones; 65% to 90% were counted once. The top ten hold roughly a tenth of the sample. The source material was peripheral blood. Source of these receptors: a man between 65 and 85 years old with active or convalescent COVID-19.

The chain joins TRBV29-1 to TRBJ1-2, with D maybe TRBD1 (5 bases). The CDR3 has 12 residues. Germline V gene data show CDR1 as SQVTM and CDR2 as ANQGSEA. V shed 8 bases and J shed 4 bases, with 14 bases lying between them. CDR3 loop: CSFQTVTYGYTF. The CDR3 DNA is TGCAGCTTCCAGACAGTCACCTATGGCTACACCTTC.

This clone has just one count. The rearrangement links TRBV2 to TRBJ2-5; maybe TRBD1 (6 bases). Trimming removed 6 bases from V and 5 bases from J, with 10 bases in between. The germline V gene has CDR1 SNHLY and CDR2 FYNNEI. This CDR3 has 12 amino acids. The CDR3 sequence is CASRQGGETQYF. The CDR3 nucleotides are TGTGCCAGCAGACAGGGTGGGGAGACCCAGTACTTC. The complete variable domain, with remaining parts taken from reference TRBV2 and TRBJ2-5, reads EPEVTQTPSHQVTQMGQEVILRCVPISNHLYFYWYRQILGQKVEFLVSFYNNEISEKSEIFDDQFSVERPDGSNFTLKIRSTKLEDSAMYFCASRQGGETQYFGPGTRLLVL.

The V gene is TRBV7-9, the J gene TRBJ2-1; the D gene is possibly TRBD2 (5 bases). Per the germline V gene, CDR1 is SEHNR and CDR2 is FQNEAQ (reference sequence). The CDR3 loop spans 14 amino acids. Trimming removed 6 bases from V and 4 bases from J, with 13 bases in between. The CDR3 nucleotides read TGTGCCAGCAGTCTAGAGGACTGGTACAATGAGCAGTTCTTC. Amino acids: CASSLEDWYNEQFF.

This clone was observed a handful of times. The CDR3 DNA follows: TGCAGCGTTGGACCGACAGGGCAGGGGAGGACTGAAGCTTTCTTT. Translation: CSVGPTGQGRTEAFF. This sequence joins TRBV29-1 and TRBJ1-1; 7 bases match TRBD1. This CDR3 has 15 residues. V was clipped by 4 bases and J by 5 bases; unmatched bases: 13. Germline CDR1 reads SQVTM; CDR2 reads ANQGSEA.

This clone has more than one count but fewer than ten. The genes are TRBV18 and TRBJ2-4; TRBD1 is a possible D gene (5 bases). The CDR3 is 13 amino acids. V dropped 1 base and J dropped 5 bases, with 6 bases sitting between them. Looked up from germline, CDR1 is KGHSH and CDR2 is LQKENI. This CDR3 reads CASSPQGQNIQYF. DNA of the CDR3: TGTGCCAGCTCACCACAGGGGCAAAACATTCAGTACTTC.

The chain uses TRBV5-3 and TRBJ2-1, with TRBD2 matching 7 bases. TRBV5-3 is filed as an ORF, its function uncertain. This CDR3 is 15 amino acids long. V lost 6 bases, J lost 4 bases, and 10 bases stayed unmatched. CDR3 DNA sequence: TGTGCCAGAACCTCTTACTGGGGGGGGTACAATGAGCAGTTCTTC. Its protein is CARTSYWGGYNEQFF.

The chain combines TRBV7-8 with TRBJ2-5; no reliable D call. The CDR3 runs 12 residues. Trimming stripped 3 bases from V and 7 bases from J, with 9 bases between. CDR1 is SGHVS, CDR2 FQNEAQ, per germline. CDR3 sequence: CASSFSRRTQYF. The CDR3 DNA reads as TGTGCCAGCAGCTTTTCCAGGCGGACCCAGTACTTC.

The chain joins TRBV10-3 to TRBJ1-2, with 8 bases aligning to TRBD1. CDR1 is ENHRY, CDR2 SYGVKD, per germline. V was clipped by 10 bases and J by 3 bases; unmatched bases: 4. The CDR3 contains 12 residues. CDR3 in amino acids: CASQGADYGYTF. The CDR3 DNA reads TGTGCCAGCCAGGGGGCTGACTATGGCTACACCTTC.

This clone appeared a single time. CDR3 DNA: TGCAGCGTTGTCGGACAGGGTGGAACTGAAGCTTTCTTT. This sequence encodes CSVVGQGGTEAFF. V is TRBV29-1 and J is TRBJ1-1; 8 nucleotides agree with TRBD1. The ends lost 4 bases at V and 5 bases at J; junction bases unmatched: 6. The length of the CDR3 is 13 residues. Looked up from germline, CDR1 is SQVTM and CDR2 is ANQGSEA. Full variable domain (outside the CDR3, taken from reference TRBV29-1 and TRBJ1-1): SAVISQKPSRDICQRGTSLTIQCQVDSQVTMMFWYRQQPGQSLTLIATANQGSEATYESGFVIDKFPISRPNLTFSTLTVSNMSPEDSSIYLCSVVGQGGTEAFFGQGTRLTVV.

This chain connects TRBV2 to TRBJ1-1; TRBD1 agrees at 8 bases. Trimming removed 6 bases from V and 2 bases from J; junction bases left unmatched: 8. The CDR3 runs 15 residues. Germline V gene lookup returns CDR1 SNHLY and CDR2 FYNNEI. In DNA form, the CDR3 reads TGTGCCAGCAGGATACGTGGACAGGGAAACACTGAAGCTTTCTTT. As protein: CASRIRGQGNTEAFF.

V usage is TRBV2 and J usage is TRBJ1-2; D not resolved. V lost 7 bases and J 8 bases, leaving 14 bases between the germline ends. Germline V gene sequence: CDR1 SNHLY, CDR2 FYNNEI. The CDR3 extends over 12 amino acids. The CDR3 is CASIVRLRGYTF. The CDR3 DNA reads as TGTGCCAGCATAGTCAGACTGAGGGGCTACACCTTC.

The rearrangement links TRBV9 to TRBJ1-2, with a weak D call TRBD1 (6 bases). This CDR3 contains 15 residues. V was trimmed by 4 bases and J by 4 bases, leaving 17 bases between them. CDR1 and CDR2 from the germline V gene are SGDLS and YYNGEE. The CDR3, as DNA: TGTGCCAGCAGCCCCGAAGGTCAGGGGACCTATGGCTACACCTTC. Residues: CASSPEGQGTYGYTF.

This chain uses TRBV6-2 or TRBV6-3 with TRBJ2-7; D is undetermined. Trimming removed 7 bases at V and 2 bases at J, with 12 bases between. Germline CDR1 is MNHEY and CDR2 is SVGEGT. The CDR3 runs to 13 residues. The CDR3 coding sequence is TGTGCCAGCACCCCGGAGTGGCCCTACGAGCAGTACTTC. Its protein is CASTPEWPYEQYF.

The V gene is TRBV19, the J gene TRBJ1-5, with D unresolved. Between the trimmed V and J ends, which lost 7 bases and 11 bases, there was a span of 18 bases. The CDR3 totals 13 residues. Germline CDR1 and CDR2: LNHDA and SQIVND (reference sequence). The CDR3 bases are TGTGCCAGTATACCCCCCAGTGGCGGGGCCCAGCATTTT. Translating it yields CASIPPSGGAQHF.

The chain joins TRBV5-6 to TRBJ1-5; tentative D call: TRBD1 (6 bases). V lost 0 bases, J lost 2 bases, and 9 bases lay in between. Germline CDR1 is SGHDT and CDR2 is YYEEEE. The CDR3 loop spans 15 amino acids. The CDR3 sequence: CASSLGQAGNQPQHF. The CDR3 bases are TGTGCCAGCAGCTTGGGACAGGCGGGCAATCAGCCCCAGCATTTT.

This clone was counted once. As DNA, the CDR3 is TGTGCCAGCTCAAAGGGGGCCCAAACCTACGAGCAGTACTTC. Protein product: CASSKGAQTYEQYF. This chain connects TRBV18 to TRBJ2-7; 7 bases fit TRBD1. Germline V lookup: CDR1 KGHSH, CDR2 LQKENI. V lost 5 bases and J lost 2; bases outside the gene matches: 6. This CDR3 contains 14 residues.

The chain joins TRBV5-1 to TRBJ2-3, with 10 bases identical to TRBD2. CDR1 and CDR2 from the germline V gene are SGHRS and YFSETQ. V shed 3 bases, J shed 5 bases, and the junction held 6 bases outside the gene matches. CDR3 length: 15 amino acids. The CDR3 is CASSWSGGAGDTQYF. The CDR3 coding sequence is TGCGCCAGCAGCTGGAGCGGGGGGGCCGGAGATACGCAGTATTTT.

The chain couples TRBV3-1 (or the pseudogene TRBV3-2) to TRBJ2-1; tentatively, D is TRBD2 (5 bases). Trimming left V 4 bases short and J 9 bases short, with 10 bases between. The CDR3 is made up of 12 amino acids. Per germline, CDR1 LGHDT and CDR2 YNNKEL (reference sequence). CDR3 sequence reads: CASSRGGLEQFF. For the CDR3, the DNA is TGTGCCAGCAGCCGAGGCGGGCTTGAGCAGTTCTTC.

This clone was picked up a small number of times. V and J are TRBV7-2 and TRBJ2-1; 11 nucleotides align to TRBD2. The germline gives CDR1 SGHTA, CDR2 FQGNSA. This CDR3 is 18 amino acids long. V was clipped by 3 bases and J by 0 bases; unmatched bases: 7. The CDR3 sequence: CASSFSTSGGPSYNEQFF. The CDR3 DNA sequence: TGTGCCAGCAGCTTCTCTACTAGCGGGGGACCCTCCTACAATGAGCAGTTCTTC.

The chain joins TRBV12-3 or TRBV12-4 to TRBJ2-1, with D perhaps TRBD2 (6 bases). V lost 1 base and J 12 bases, leaving 13 bases between the germline ends. This CDR3 has 13 amino acids. This chain's CDR3 is CASSLEEGMGQFF. The CDR3 coding sequence is TGTGCCAGCAGTTTAGAGGAGGGGATGGGGCAGTTCTTC.

The J gene is TRBJ1-4, the V gene TRBV27; 7 bases agree with TRBD1. There are 13 residues in the CDR3. V trimming: 10 bases; J trimming: 5 bases; junction bases outside the gene matches: 7. From germline, CDR1 is MNHEY and CDR2 SMNVEV (reference sequence). This CDR3 is CATPQGKNEKLFF. DNA for the CDR3: TGTGCCACTCCACAGGGGAAAAATGAAAAACTGTTTTTT.

The DNA for the CDR3 is TGTGCCAGCAGCCCCCAGGGGGGCGAAGCTTTCTTT. Translation gives CASSPQGGEAFF. This chain uses TRBV7-2 with TRBJ1-1, with TRBD1 matching 7 bases. The length of the CDR3 is 12 residues. J gave up 8 bases and V 5 bases, and 5 bases lay outside the gene matches. The germline V gene has CDR1 SGHTA and CDR2 FQGNSA.

The chain is built from TRBV10-1 and TRBJ2-1, with D perhaps TRBD1 (6 bases). Germline CDR1 WNHNN, CDR2 SYGVQD (reference sequence). V was pared by 11 bases and J by 12 bases, with 11 bases between. The CDR3 totals 9 residues. The CDR3 spells CASMGAQFF. Written as DNA, the CDR3 is TGCGCCTCGATGGGGGCGCAGTTCTTC.

This clone has just a few counts. The J gene is TRBJ1-2, the V gene TRBV7-9, with D unclear. CDR3 length: 14 residues. The V gene lost 1 base and the J gene lost 0 bases, with 6 bases spanning the gap. Germline loops: CDR1 SEHNR, CDR2 FQNEAQ (reference sequence). CDR3 loop: CASSLGGSNYGYTF. The DNA of the CDR3 is TGTGCCAGCAGCTTAGGCGGGTCTAACTATGGCTACACCTTC.

The CDR3 DNA follows: TGTGCCAGCAGCTTCGACTCTAGCTCCTACGAGCAGTACTTC. Protein sequence: CASSFDSSSYEQYF. The genes are TRBV7-2 and TRBJ2-7; D gene uncertain. Trimming stripped 3 bases from V and 0 bases from J, with 9 bases between. The CDR3 runs 14 residues. Germline V gene lookup returns CDR1 SGHTA and CDR2 FQGNSA.

This chain uses TRBV3-1 (or the pseudogene TRBV3-2) with TRBJ2-7; 13 bases fit TRBD2. J was trimmed by 6 bases and V by 2 bases; bases with no gene match: 13. Germline CDR1 is LGHDT and CDR2 is YNNKEL (reference sequence). The CDR3 is 18 residues long. The CDR3 region is CASSQTMGLAGNLGEQYF. The CDR3 nucleotides read TGTGCCAGCAGCCAAACCATGGGACTAGCGGGGAACCTTGGCGAGCAGTACTTC.